These 26 T cell receptor beta chains originate from one sample sequenced in a study of blood T cell repertoires in COVID-19. Sequencing was performed with immunoSEQ multiplex PCR; in TCRdb, only in-frame clones are kept and a portion is missing. The repertoire holds tens of thousands of clones, with 87% as singletons. The sample consisted of peripheral blood. These receptors all come from a human donor in a cohort sampled during active COVID-19.

The rearrangement uses TRBV2 and TRBJ2-1; weak D call: TRBD1 (6 bases). Germline CDR1 and CDR2: SNHLY and FYNNEI. The CDR3 spans 14 residues. V was shortened by 11 bases and J by 3 bases, with 17 bases between the two germline ends. CDR3 protein: CAGGTRTVYNEQFF. The CDR3, as DNA: TGTGCCGGGGGTACTAGGACAGTCTACAATGAGCAGTTCTTC.

The rearrangement links TRBV28 to TRBJ2-1; D is unresolved. Trimming removed 3 bases from V and 1 base from J, with 16 bases in between. Looked up from germline, CDR1 is MDHEN and CDR2 is SYDVKM. This CDR3 has 17 residues. CDR3 nucleotides: TGTGCCAGCAGTTTTCCTAGGATTGGAATTTCCTACAATGAGCAGTTCTTC. This gives the protein CASSFPRIGISYNEQFF.

The chain links TRBV5-1 to TRBJ1-6; no clear D gene. Germline V lookup: CDR1 SGHRS, CDR2 YFSETQ. Trimming pared 1 base from V and 0 bases from J, leaving 8 bases between. The CDR3 runs 16 residues. CDR3 region: CASSLTASSYNSPLHF. CDR3 coding DNA: TGCGCCAGCAGCTTGACAGCCAGCTCCTATAATTCACCCCTCCACTTT.

This rearrangement joins TRBV19 to TRBJ2-7; possible D gene TRBD1, 6 bases. This CDR3 is 14 amino acids long. Germline V gene data show CDR1 as LNHDA and CDR2 as SQIVND (reference sequence). V lost 5 bases, J lost 3 bases, and 14 bases lay in between. The CDR3: CASSFHLRGYEQYF. The CDR3 coding sequence is TGTGCCAGTAGTTTCCACCTCAGGGGCTACGAGCAGTACTTC.

This sequence joins TRBV3-1 (or the pseudogene TRBV3-2) and TRBJ2-7; possibly TRBD2 for D (5 bases). CDR3 length: 14 residues. The germline gives CDR1 LGHDT, CDR2 YNNKEL (reference sequence). V was cut by 2 bases and J by 3 bases, with 11 bases left in between. CDR3 sequence: CASSQSGRNYEQYF. Here the CDR3 DNA reads TGTGCCAGCAGCCAATCGGGGAGAAACTACGAGCAGTACTTC.

The table lists this clone with a count of one. This sequence joins TRBV6-2 or TRBV6-3 and TRBJ2-2, with a possible D match to TRBD2 (5 bases). The CDR3 spans 14 residues. Germline lookup yields CDR1 MNHEY and CDR2 SVGEGT. V lost 1 base and J 6 bases, leaving 9 bases between the germline ends. The CDR3 DNA is TGTGCCAGCAGTTACTGGGGAGTCCCCGGGGAGCTGTTTTTT. It translates to CASSYWGVPGELFF.

The V and J genes are TRBV9 and TRBJ2-7; a possible D gene is TRBD1 (6 bases). Germline V lookup: CDR1 SGDLS, CDR2 YYNGEE. The CDR3 is 14 amino acids. Trimming cost V 2 bases and J 5 bases, with 14 bases left between them. The CDR3 spells CASSVGAPLHEQYF. The CDR3 nucleotides are TGTGCCAGCAGCGTGGGGGCCCCTCTCCACGAGCAGTACTTC. The variable domain in full, completed from reference TRBV9 and TRBJ2-7, reads DSGVTQTPKHLITATGQRVTLRCSPRSGDLSVYWYQQSLDQGLQFLIQYYNGEERAKGNILERFSAQQFPDLHSELNLSSLELGDSALYFCASSVGAPLHEQYFGPGTRLTVT.

The chain is built from TRBV13 and TRBJ2-7; 7 nucleotides match TRBD1. Germline CDR1 is PRHDT and CDR2 is FYEKMQ (reference sequence). With 5 bases clipped from V and 12 bases from J, the junction kept 7 bases outside the gene matches. CDR3 length: 11 amino acids. CDR3 sequence (DNA): TGTGCCAGCAGCCCCGGACAGGTTATGTACTTC. As protein: CASSPGQVMYF.

The V and J genes are TRBV5-1 and TRBJ1-2; D gene unclear. The V end lost 6 bases, the J end lost 3 bases, and 21 bases lay between the germline ends. The CDR3 runs to 16 residues. Germline CDR1 is SGHRS and CDR2 is YFSETQ. The CDR3 coding sequence is TGCGCCAGCACCCTCGACACCATTTCGGAGGACTATGGCTACACCTTC. Translation gives CASTLDTISEDYGYTF.

CDR3 sequence: CASSLSGSLYEQFF. The CDR3 DNA reads as TGTGCCAGCAGCTTGAGCGGGAGTTTATATGAGCAGTTCTTC. The chain links TRBV11-3 to TRBJ2-1; 8 bases line up with TRBD2. Trimming at V came to 3 bases and at J to 8 bases, leaving 6 bases not matched to a gene. The V gene's germline CDR1 is SGHNT and CDR2 YENEEA. This CDR3 contains 14 residues.

The chain carries TRBV9 and TRBJ1-2, with 7 bases identical to TRBD1. Losses at the gene ends were 0 bases for V and 6 bases for J; bases not matched to a gene: 20. Germline CDR1 and CDR2: SGDLS and YYNGEE. The CDR3 is 19 amino acids. The CDR3 coding sequence is TGTGCCAGCAGCGTAGACGGGAGGGCAGGGGGTTTGGTGCTGGATGGCTACACCTTC. Its translation is CASSVDGRAGGLVLDGYTF.

The V call is TRBV27, the J call TRBJ2-7; D possibly corresponds to TRBD2 (6 bases). Germline-derived CDR1 and CDR2 are MNHEY and SMNVEV (reference sequence). The V end was cut by 2 bases, the J end by 2 bases, with 10 bases between. CDR3 length equals 14 residues. CDR3 loop: CASSLAGTAYEQYF. The CDR3 DNA follows: TGTGCCAGCAGTTTAGCAGGGACTGCCTACGAGCAGTACTTC.

The chain has TRBV29-1 and TRBJ2-3; TRBD2 is a possible D gene (6 bases). The CDR3 runs 14 residues. The V gene's germline CDR1 is SQVTM and CDR2 ANQGSEA. V was cut by 2 bases and J by 4 bases, with 13 bases left in between. The CDR3 region has the DNA TGCAGCGTTGAATCGGGACTTAACCCAGATACGCAGTATTTT. It is translated as CSVESGLNPDTQYF.

The chain combines TRBV9 with TRBJ1-2; D is perhaps TRBD1 (5 bases). CDR3 length: 14 residues. From germline, CDR1 is SGDLS and CDR2 YYNGEE. V was trimmed by 0 bases and J by 7 bases, leaving 13 bases between them. CDR3 residues: CASSVGKGASGYTF. The CDR3 nucleotides read TGTGCCAGCAGCGTAGGCAAAGGGGCGAGTGGCTACACCTTC.

The genes are TRBV11-2 and TRBJ2-1; 7 nucleotides line up with TRBD1. CDR1 is SGHAT, CDR2 FQNNGV, per germline. The CDR3 has 17 amino acids. Trimming removed 2 bases from V and 6 bases from J; junction bases left unmatched: 13. CDR3 residues: CASSLLTGESIGNEQFF. In nucleotides, the CDR3 is TGTGCCAGCAGCTTACTAACAGGGGAGTCGATAGGCAATGAGCAGTTCTTC.

The chain uses TRBV15 and TRBJ1-6, with TRBD1 matching over 8 bases. Germline V gives CDR1 LNHNV, CDR2 YYDKDF (reference sequence). V trimming: 5 bases; J trimming: 7 bases; junction bases outside the gene matches: 4. CDR3 length: 14 amino acids. CDR3 residues: CATSGRQGNSPLHF. In nucleotides, the CDR3 is TGTGCCACCAGCGGAAGACAGGGGAATTCACCCCTCCACTTT. Based on the CDR3 plus reference TRBV15 and TRBJ1-6, the full variable domain is DAMVIQNPRYQVTQFGKPVTLSCSQTLNHNVMYWYQQKSSQAPKLLFHYYDKDFNNEADTPDNFQSRRPNTSFCFLDIRSPGLGDTAMYLCATSGRQGNSPLHFGNGTRLTVT.

The chain employs TRBV6-5 and TRBJ2-2; a possible D gene is TRBD2 (6 bases). V gave up 8 bases and J gave up 7 bases, with 17 bases separating them. The CDR3 consists of 14 residues. Per the germline V gene, CDR1 is MNHEY and CDR2 is SVGAGI. The CDR3 region is CASLGRLGFGELFF. The CDR3 coding sequence is TGTGCCAGCCTCGGGAGACTCGGGTTCGGGGAGCTGTTTTTT.

The rearrangement uses TRBV5-1 and TRBJ1-3; D not resolved. Deletions cut 1 base from V and 2 bases from J, with 10 bases between. This CDR3 is 15 amino acids long. Germline V lookup: CDR1 SGHRS, CDR2 YFSETQ. The CDR3 spells CASSLLAEPGNTIYF. The CDR3 DNA is TGCGCCAGCAGCTTGTTGGCGGAGCCTGGAAACACCATATATTTT.

The chain joins TRBV7-8 to TRBJ1-5; 7 positions agree with TRBD1. The CDR3 is 14 residues long. Germline CDR1 and CDR2: SGHVS and FQNEAQ. V lost 2 bases to trimming and J lost 7 bases; unmatched junction nucleotides: 5. CDR3 sequence reads: CASSLQGVIQPQHF. Written as DNA, the CDR3 is TGTGCCAGCAGCTTACAGGGGGTAATCCAGCCCCAGCATTTT. Combining the CDR3 with reference TRBV7-8 and TRBJ1-5 gives the whole variable domain GAGVSQSPRYKVAKRGQDVALRCDPISGHVSLFWYQQALGQGPEFLTYFQNEAQLDKSGLPSDRFFAERPEGSVSTLKIQRTQQEDSAVYLCASSLQGVIQPQHFGDGTRLSIL.

The rearrangement links TRBV29-1 to TRBJ2-2; TRBD2 might be the D (5 bases). The CDR3 contains 11 residues. Between the trimmed V and J ends, which lost 6 bases and 6 bases, there was a span of 8 bases. The germline CDR1 and CDR2 sequences are SQVTM and ANQGSEA. CDR3 nucleotides: TGCAGCGTGTCTAGCCCCGGGGAGCTGTTTTTT. Encoded protein: CSVSSPGELFF.

The chain uses TRBV9 and TRBJ2-1; TRBD2 matches 10 bases. This CDR3 has 17 residues. The V segment lost 2 bases and the J segment 2 bases; nucleotides outside the gene matches: 7. The V gene's germline CDR1 is SGDLS and CDR2 YYNGEE. The CDR3 protein is CASSVAPGTSAYNEQFF. CDR3 nucleotide sequence: TGTGCCAGCAGCGTGGCCCCCGGGACTAGCGCCTACAATGAGCAGTTCTTC.

DNA of the CDR3: TGTGCCAGCAGTTTAGGGACTAGCGGCACCTACGAGCAGTACTTC. Its protein product is CASSLGTSGTYEQYF. The chain employs TRBV27 and TRBJ2-7, with 11 bases aligning to TRBD2. The CDR3 runs to 15 residues. In germline, CDR1 is MNHEY, CDR2 SMNVEV (reference sequence). J lost 2 bases, V lost 2 bases, and 2 bases had no gene match.

The rearrangement links TRBV1 to TRBJ1-1; TRBD1, the table's D call, lacks a check against the DNA. TRBV1 is a pseudogene. This CDR3 spans 14 amino acids. As DNA, the CDR3 is TGCACCAGCAGCCAAATTACAGGGGTCCCTGAAGCTTTCTTT. It yields the protein CTSSQITGVPEAFF.

This clone has a handful of counts. The V call is TRBV7-8, the J call TRBJ2-7, with 10 nucleotides matching TRBD1. In germline, CDR1 is SGHVS, CDR2 FQNEAQ. Trimming cost V 5 bases and J 7 bases; bases outside gene matches: 11. CDR3 length: 15 residues. CDR3 loop: CASSHRGDRGEEQYF. In DNA, the CDR3 is TGTGCCAGCAGCCACAGAGGGGACAGGGGTGAAGAGCAGTACTTC.

This chain connects TRBV3-1 (or the pseudogene TRBV3-2) to TRBJ1-2; D might be TRBD1 (6 bases). Germline-derived CDR1 and CDR2 are LGHDT and YNNKEL (reference sequence). The CDR3 length is 15 residues. The germline V and J ends were trimmed by 0 bases and 8 bases, with 16 bases remaining between them. The CDR3 DNA is TGTGCCAGCAGCCAAGAGATCGGGGGCGGGGGAGGCTACACCTTC. Its protein product is CASSQEIGGGGGYTF.

CDR3 bases: TGTGCCAGCAGCGTAGAAGGAGTTTCGTTCCCTTACACTGAAGCTTTCTTT. It encodes CASSVEGVSFPYTEAFF. V and J are TRBV9 and TRBJ1-1, with D unclear. Germline CDR1 and CDR2: SGDLS and YYNGEE. This CDR3 is built from 17 residues. Trimming shortened V by 0 bases and J by 3 bases, and 18 bases separated the two germline ends.